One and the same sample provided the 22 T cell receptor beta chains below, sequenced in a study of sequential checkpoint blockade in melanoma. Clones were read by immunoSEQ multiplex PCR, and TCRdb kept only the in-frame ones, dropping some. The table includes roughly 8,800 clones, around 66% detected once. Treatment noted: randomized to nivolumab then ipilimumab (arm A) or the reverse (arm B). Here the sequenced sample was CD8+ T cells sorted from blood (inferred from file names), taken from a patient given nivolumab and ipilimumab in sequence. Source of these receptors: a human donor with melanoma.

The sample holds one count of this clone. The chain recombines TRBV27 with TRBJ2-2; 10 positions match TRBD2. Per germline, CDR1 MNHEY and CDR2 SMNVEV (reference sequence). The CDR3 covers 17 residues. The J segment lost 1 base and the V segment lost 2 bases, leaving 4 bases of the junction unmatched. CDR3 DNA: TGTGCCAGCAGTTTACTAGCGGGAGTTATGAACACCGGGGAGCTGTTTTTT. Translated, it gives CASSLLAGVMNTGELFF.

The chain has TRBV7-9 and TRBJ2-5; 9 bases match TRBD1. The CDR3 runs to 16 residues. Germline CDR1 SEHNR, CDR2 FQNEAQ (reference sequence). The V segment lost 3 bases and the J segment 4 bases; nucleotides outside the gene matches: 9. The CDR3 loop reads CASSFSDRGSGETQYF. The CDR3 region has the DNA TGTGCCAGCAGCTTTTCGGACAGGGGATCGGGAGAGACCCAGTACTTC.

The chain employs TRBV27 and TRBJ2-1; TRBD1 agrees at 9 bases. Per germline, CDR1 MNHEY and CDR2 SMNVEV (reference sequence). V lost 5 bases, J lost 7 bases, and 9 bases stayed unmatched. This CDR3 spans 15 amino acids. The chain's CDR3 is CASSTPGQGGNEQFF. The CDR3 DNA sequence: TGTGCCAGCAGTACGCCGGGACAGGGCGGGAATGAGCAGTTCTTC.

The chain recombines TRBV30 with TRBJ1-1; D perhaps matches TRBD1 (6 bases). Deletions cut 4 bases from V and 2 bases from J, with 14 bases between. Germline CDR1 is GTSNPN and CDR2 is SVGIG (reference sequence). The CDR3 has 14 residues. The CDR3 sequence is CAWTRTAANTEAFF. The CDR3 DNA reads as TGTGCCTGGACTCGGACAGCGGCTAACACTGAAGCTTTCTTT.

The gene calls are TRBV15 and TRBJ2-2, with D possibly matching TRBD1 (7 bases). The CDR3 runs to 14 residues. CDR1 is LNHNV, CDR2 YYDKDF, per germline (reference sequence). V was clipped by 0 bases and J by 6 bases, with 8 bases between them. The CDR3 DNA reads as TGTGCCACCAGCAGAGACAGGGGGGCCGGGGAGCTGTTTTTT. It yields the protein CATSRDRGAGELFF.

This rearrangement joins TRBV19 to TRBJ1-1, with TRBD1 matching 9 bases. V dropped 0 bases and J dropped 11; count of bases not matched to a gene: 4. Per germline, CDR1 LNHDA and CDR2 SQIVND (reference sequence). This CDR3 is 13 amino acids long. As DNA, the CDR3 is TGTGCCAGTAGTATAGAGGGGACAGGGATTGCTTTCTTT. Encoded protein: CASSIEGTGIAFF.

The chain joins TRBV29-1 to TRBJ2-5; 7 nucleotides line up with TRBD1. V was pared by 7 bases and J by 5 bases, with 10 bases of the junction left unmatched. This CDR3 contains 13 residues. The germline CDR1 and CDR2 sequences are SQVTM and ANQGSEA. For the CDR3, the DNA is TGCAGCGCCAGGGGGTCGCGCGGGGAGACCCAGTACTTC. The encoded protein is CSARGSRGETQYF.

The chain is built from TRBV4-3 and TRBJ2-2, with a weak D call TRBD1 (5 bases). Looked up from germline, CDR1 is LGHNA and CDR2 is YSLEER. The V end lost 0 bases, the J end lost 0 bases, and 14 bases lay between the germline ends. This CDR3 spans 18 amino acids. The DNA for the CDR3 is TGCGCCAGCAGCCAAGATACAAGGGCAGGGACGAACACCGGGGAGCTGTTTTTT. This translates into CASSQDTRAGTNTGELFF.

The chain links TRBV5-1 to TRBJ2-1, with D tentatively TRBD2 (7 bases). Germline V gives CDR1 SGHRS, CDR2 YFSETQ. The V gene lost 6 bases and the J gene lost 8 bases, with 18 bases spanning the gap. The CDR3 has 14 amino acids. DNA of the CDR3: TGCGCCAGCACCGACTGGGGGGGCATCGATGAGCAGTTCTTC. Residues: CASTDWGGIDEQFF.

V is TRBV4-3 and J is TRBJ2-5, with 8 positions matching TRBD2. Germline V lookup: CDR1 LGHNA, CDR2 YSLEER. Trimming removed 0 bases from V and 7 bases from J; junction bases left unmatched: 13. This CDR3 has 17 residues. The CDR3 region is CASSQDLGGGNEGTQYF. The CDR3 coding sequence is TGCGCCAGCAGCCAAGATCTTGGCGGGGGGAACGAGGGGACCCAGTACTTC.

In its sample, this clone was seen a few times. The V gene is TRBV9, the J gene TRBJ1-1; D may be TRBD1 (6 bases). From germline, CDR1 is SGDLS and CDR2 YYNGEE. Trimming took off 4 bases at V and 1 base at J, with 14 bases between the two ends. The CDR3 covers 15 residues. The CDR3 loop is CASSSGGGWNTEAFF. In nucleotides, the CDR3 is TGTGCCAGCAGCTCCGGGGGGGGCTGGAACACTGAAGCTTTCTTT.

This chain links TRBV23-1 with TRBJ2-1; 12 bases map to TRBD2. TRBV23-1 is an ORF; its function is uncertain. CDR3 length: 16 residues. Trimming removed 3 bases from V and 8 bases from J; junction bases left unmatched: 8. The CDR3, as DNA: TGCGCCAGCAGTCATTTCCTAGCGGGAGGGCCCGATGAGCAGTTCTTC. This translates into CASSHFLAGGPDEQFF.

In nucleotides, the CDR3 is TGTGCCAGCACCACTCCGGATAGGCGGTCTGAAGCTTTCTTT. Protein product: CASTTPDRRSEAFF. The chain uses TRBV25-1 and TRBJ1-1; no firm D call. CDR1 MGHDK and CDR2 SYGVNS come from the germline V gene. CDR3 length equals 14 residues. V dropped 7 bases and J dropped 6 bases, with 18 bases sitting between them.

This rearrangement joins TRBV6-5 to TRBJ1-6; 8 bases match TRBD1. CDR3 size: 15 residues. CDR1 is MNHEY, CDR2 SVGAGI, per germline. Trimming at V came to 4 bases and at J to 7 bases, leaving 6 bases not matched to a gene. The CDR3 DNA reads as TGTGCCAGCAGTTTCACGACAGGGGCAAATTCACCCCTCCACTTT. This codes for CASSFTTGANSPLHF.

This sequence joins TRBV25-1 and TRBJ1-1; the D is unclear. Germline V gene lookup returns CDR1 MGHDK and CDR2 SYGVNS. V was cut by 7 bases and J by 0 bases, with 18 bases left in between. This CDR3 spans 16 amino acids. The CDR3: CASIPSGGRMNTEAFF. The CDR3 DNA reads TGTGCCAGCATCCCAAGTGGCGGAAGGATGAACACTGAAGCTTTCTTT.

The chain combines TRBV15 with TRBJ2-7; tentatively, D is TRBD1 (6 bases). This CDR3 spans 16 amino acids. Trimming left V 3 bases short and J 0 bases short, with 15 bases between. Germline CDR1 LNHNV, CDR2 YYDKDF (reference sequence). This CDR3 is CATSSGKTGSSYEQYF. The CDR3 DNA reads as TGTGCCACCAGCAGCGGTAAAACAGGGAGCTCCTACGAGCAGTACTTC.

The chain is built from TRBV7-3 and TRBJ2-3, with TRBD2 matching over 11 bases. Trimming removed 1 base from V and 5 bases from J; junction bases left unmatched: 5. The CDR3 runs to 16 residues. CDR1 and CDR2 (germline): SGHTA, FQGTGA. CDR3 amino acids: CASSLISGGGGDTQYF. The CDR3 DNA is TGTGCCAGCAGCTTAATTAGCGGGGGGGGTGGAGATACGCAGTATTTT.

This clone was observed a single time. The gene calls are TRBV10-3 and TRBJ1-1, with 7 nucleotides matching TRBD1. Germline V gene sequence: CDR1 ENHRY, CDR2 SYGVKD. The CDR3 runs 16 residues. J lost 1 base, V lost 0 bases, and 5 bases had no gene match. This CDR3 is CAISESGTDQNTEAFF. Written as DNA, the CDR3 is TGTGCCATCAGTGAGTCCGGGACAGATCAGAACACTGAAGCTTTCTTT.

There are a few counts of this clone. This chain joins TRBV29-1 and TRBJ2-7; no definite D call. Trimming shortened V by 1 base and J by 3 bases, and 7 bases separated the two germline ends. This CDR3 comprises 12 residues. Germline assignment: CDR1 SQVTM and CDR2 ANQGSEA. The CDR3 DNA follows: TGCAGCGTTGAAGTGGCTGACTACGAGCAGTACTTC. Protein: CSVEVADYEQYF.

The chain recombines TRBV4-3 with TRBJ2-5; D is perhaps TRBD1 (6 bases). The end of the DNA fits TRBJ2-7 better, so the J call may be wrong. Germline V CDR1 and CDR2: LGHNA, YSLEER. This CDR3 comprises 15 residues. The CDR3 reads CASSQDSGTTYEQYF. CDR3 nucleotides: TGCGCCAGCAGCCAAGATTCCGGGACAACTTACGAGCAGTACTTC.

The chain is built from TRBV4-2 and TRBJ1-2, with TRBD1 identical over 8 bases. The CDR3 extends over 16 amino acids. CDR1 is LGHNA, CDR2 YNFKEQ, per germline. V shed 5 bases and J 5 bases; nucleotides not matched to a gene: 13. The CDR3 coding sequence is TGTGCCAGCAGCGATGAAGTCGGACAGGGTGGATATGGCTACACCTTC. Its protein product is CASSDEVGQGGYGYTF.

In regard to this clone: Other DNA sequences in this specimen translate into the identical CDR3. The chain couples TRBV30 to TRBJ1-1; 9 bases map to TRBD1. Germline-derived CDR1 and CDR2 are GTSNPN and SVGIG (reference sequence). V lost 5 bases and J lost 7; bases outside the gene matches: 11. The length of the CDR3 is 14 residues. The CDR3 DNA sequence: TGTGCCTGGGAGCCAACCGGGACAGGGTTTGAAGCTTTCTTT. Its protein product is CAWEPTGTGFEAFF.